These 8 T cell receptor beta chains came from one sample sequenced in a study of beta chain features in type 1 diabetes. Expressed TCRB transcripts got sequenced, as all isolated RNA was reverse transcribed. The assay was immunoSEQ multiplex PCR, and TCRdb's table has in-frame clones only and misses some. There are 150,000 to 200,000 clones in the sample; over 55% occur only once, and 0.08% to 0.09% lies in the top ten. These receptors lack a known antigen. Study results and limitations: Type 1 diabetes patients had moderately but significantly shorter TCRB CDR3s in all four CD4+ subsets.

Sequencing was performed on naive CD4+ T cells from blood. Source of these receptors: a man aged 30 to 45 with type 1 diabetes.

This clone was seen more than once but under ten times. V is TRBV4-3 and J is TRBJ2-1, with 10 bases aligning to TRBD1. The V gene end was trimmed by 2 bases and the J gene end by 7 bases; junction bases not matched to a gene: 17. The CDR3 spans 19 residues. Germline CDR1 is LGHNA and CDR2 is YSLEER. CDR3 nucleotides: TGCGCCAGCAGCCAAAAAACCGGGACAGGGGTATTTCTGGGAAATGAGCAGTTCTTC. Amino acid sequence: CASSQKTGTGVFLGNEQFF.

The chain links TRBV29-1 to TRBJ2-7; 10 nucleotides align to TRBD1. CDR3 size: 14 residues. With V trimmed by 6 bases and J by 2 bases, 7 bases remained unmatched. Germline V CDR1 and CDR2: SQVTM, ANQGSEA. This CDR3 reads CSVEGGQGTYEQYF. The CDR3 DNA reads TGCAGCGTCGAGGGGGGACAGGGGACCTACGAGCAGTACTTC.

The CDR3 reads CASSRNSGANVLTF. In DNA, the CDR3 is TGTGCCAGCAGCCGTAATTCTGGGGCCAACGTCCTGACTTTC. V is TRBV5-8 and J is TRBJ2-6; D is unclear. The CDR3 sequence is 14 residues long. Germline V gene sequence: CDR1 SGHTS, CDR2 YDEGEE. Between the trimmed V and J ends, which lost 4 bases and 1 base, there was a span of 6 bases.

This clone was seen more than once but under ten times. This specimen includes other DNA sequences encoding the same CDR3. This chain links TRBV5-1 with TRBJ1-4; D remains ambiguous. The CDR3 contains 14 residues. Germline V gene sequence: CDR1 SGHRS, CDR2 YFSETQ. The V end was cut by 1 base, the J end by 0 bases, with 4 bases between. The CDR3 spells CASSLTATNEKLFF. The CDR3 DNA reads TGCGCCAGCAGCTTGACGGCAACTAATGAAAAACTGTTTTTT.

This clone was recorded only once. The CDR3, as DNA: TGTAGGGACAGGGCTTACTCTGGGGCCAACGTCCTGACTTTC. This sequence encodes CRDRAYSGANVLTF. The rearrangement links TRBV21-1 to TRBJ2-6; the DNA was not used to check the table's D call, TRBD1. TRBV21-1 is a pseudogene segment. The CDR3 has 14 amino acids.

This clone was seen only a few times. Other DNA sequences in the same sample also yield this CDR3. The chain links TRBV7-9 to TRBJ2-5, with a weak D call TRBD2 (5 bases). The length of the CDR3 is 15 residues. Germline V gene data show CDR1 as SEHNR and CDR2 as FQNEAQ (reference sequence). The V end lost 5 bases, the J end lost 1 base, and 14 bases lay between the germline ends. The DNA for the CDR3 is TGTGCCAGCAGCCTCCGCGGAGGTCCCCAAGAGACCCAGTACTTC. It translates to CASSLRGGPQETQYF.

This clone was picked up one time. This chain connects TRBV12-2 to TRBJ2-7; the table names TRBD2, a call not compared with the DNA. TRBV12-2 counts as a pseudogene. The CDR3 extends over 14 amino acids. The CDR3 region has the DNA TGTGCAAGTCGCCCCCCGGAGAATCCCTACGAGCAGTACTTC. This encodes CASRPPENPYEQYF.

This rearrangement joins TRBV18 to TRBJ1-5; no definite D call. Germline V gives CDR1 KGHSH, CDR2 LQKENI. Trimming removed 1 base at V and 8 bases at J, with 12 bases between. The CDR3 is 14 amino acids. This CDR3 reads CASSPLSEHEPQHF. CDR3 nucleotide sequence: TGTGCCAGCTCACCACTCAGCGAGCATGAGCCCCAGCATTTT.